These 24 T cell receptor beta chains were all obtained from the same sample, sequenced in a study of T cells after yellow fever vaccination. TCRdb processed the 5' RACE reads anew with MiXCR; each CDR3 protein has one entry. The data contain hundreds of thousands of distinct CDR3 sequences, around 16% of them singletons. The specimen was PBMCs, collected 5 days after the first yellow fever vaccination. The source of these receptors is a man younger than 35 who received the YFV17D yellow fever vaccine.

The rearrangement links TRBV4-2 to TRBJ1-6, with TRBD1 identical over 7 bases. CDR1 is LGHNA, CDR2 YNFKEQ, per germline. This CDR3 has 15 residues. With 3 bases clipped from V and 8 bases from J, the junction kept 7 bases outside the gene matches. The CDR3 protein is CASSHHRDSDSPLHF. The CDR3, as DNA: TGTGCCAGCAGCCACCACCGGGACAGTGATTCACCCCTCCACTTT.

This clonotype has more than one count but fewer than ten. The chain links TRBV7-8 to TRBJ1-1; D ambiguous. CDR3 length equals 15 residues. The germline V gene encodes CDR1 SGHVS and CDR2 FQNEAQ. V gave up 1 base and J gave up 1 base, with 10 bases separating them. CDR3 sequence (DNA): TGTGCCAGCAGCTTAGTAGGACCGACGAACACTGAAGCTTTCTTT. The encoded protein is CASSLVGPTNTEAFF.

This clonotype was recorded at least ten times. This chain uses TRBV4-3 with TRBJ1-2, with a tentative D call TRBD1 (6 bases). Looked up from germline, CDR1 is LGHNA and CDR2 is YSLEER. V lost 1 base, J lost 0 bases, and 12 bases lay in between. The CDR3 runs 16 residues. The chain's CDR3 is CASSQASGQTNYGYTF. The CDR3 nucleotides read TGCGCCAGCAGCCAAGCCTCTGGACAGACTAACTATGGCTACACCTTC.

The rearrangement uses TRBV20-1 and TRBJ1-4, with D unresolved. Trimming stripped 7 bases from V and 0 bases from J, with 9 bases between. Germline lookup yields CDR1 DFQATT and CDR2 SNEGSKA (reference sequence). The CDR3 covers 13 residues. Here the CDR3 reads CSVEAPTNEKLFF. The CDR3 DNA sequence: TGCAGTGTTGAGGCCCCAACTAATGAAAAACTGTTTTTT.

This clonotype was seen only a few times. This chain joins TRBV10-3 and TRBJ2-1; 8 bases map to TRBD1. Germline CDR1 reads ENHRY; CDR2 reads SYGVKD. The CDR3 contains 13 residues. Germline trimming cut 8 bases from V and 7 bases from J; bases unmatched to any gene: 7. Written as DNA, the CDR3 is TGTGCCATCGAACCAGGGGGCAGGAATGAGCAGTTCTTC. It encodes CAIEPGGRNEQFF.

The V call is TRBV6-1, the J call TRBJ1-1; the D gene is possibly TRBD1 (6 bases). The CDR3 is 15 amino acids. V was cut by 2 bases and J by 0 bases, with 10 bases left in between. Germline V lookup: CDR1 MNHNS, CDR2 SASEGT. CDR3 nucleotide sequence: TGTGCCAGCAGTGAAATGGACAGCTTGAACACTGAAGCTTTCTTT. It encodes CASSEMDSLNTEAFF.

The table lists this clonotype with a few counts. The CDR3 region is CASGSEGGNYGYTF. The CDR3 nucleotides are TGTGCCAGCGGCTCTGAAGGGGGGAACTATGGCTACACCTTC. The chain employs TRBV6-1 and TRBJ1-2; D is perhaps TRBD1 (6 bases). Germline V gene data show CDR1 as MNHNS and CDR2 as SASEGT. This CDR3 comprises 14 residues. With 8 bases removed from V and 2 bases from J, the gap between germline ends came to 15 bases.

The chain couples TRBV4-3 to TRBJ2-1; the D gene is possibly TRBD2 (5 bases). The V end lost 0 bases, the J end lost 8 bases, and 14 bases lay between the germline ends. Germline loops: CDR1 LGHNA, CDR2 YSLEER. The length of the CDR3 is 15 residues. The CDR3 sequence: CASSQDPTWRDEQFF. The CDR3 DNA sequence: TGCGCCAGCAGCCAAGACCCGACATGGCGGGATGAGCAGTTCTTC.

The chain joins TRBV6-1 to TRBJ2-7; D tentatively reads TRBD1 or TRBD2 (5 bases each). This CDR3 region has 14 residues. Germline CDR1 MNHNS, CDR2 SASEGT. The V and J ends lost 3 bases and 4 bases respectively, with 13 bases between them. The CDR3 bases are TGTGCCAGCAGTGACCGGGACGGTAGTTACGAGCAGTACGTC. It is translated as CASSDRDGSYEQYV.

This clonotype was counted only a few times. The rearrangement uses TRBV4-2 and TRBJ2-5, with 12 bases fitting TRBD2. Unmatched junction bases numbered 6, after V lost 3 bases and J lost 4 bases. This CDR3 contains 16 residues. Germline loops: CDR1 LGHNA, CDR2 YNFKEQ. Here the CDR3 reads CASSQETSGGRETQYF. Here the CDR3 DNA reads TGTGCCAGCAGCCAGGAGACTAGCGGGGGTCGAGAGACCCAGTACTTC.

The V gene is TRBV15, the J gene TRBJ1-4; TRBD1 matches at 9 bases. This CDR3 contains 16 residues. CDR1 and CDR2 (germline): LNHNV, YYDKDF (reference sequence). V lost 6 bases, J lost 0 bases, and 5 bases stayed unmatched. This CDR3 is CATRQGARATNEKLFF. The CDR3 DNA follows: TGTGCCACCAGACAGGGGGCCCGTGCAACTAATGAAAAACTGTTTTTT. The complete variable domain, with remaining parts taken from reference TRBV15 and TRBJ1-4, reads DAMVIQNPRYQVTQFGKPVTLSCSQTLNHNVMYWYQQKSSQAPKLLFHYYDKDFNNEADTPDNFQSRRPNTSFCFLDIRSPGLGDTAMYLCATRQGARATNEKLFFGSGTQLSVL.

This clonotype occurred a few times. This chain connects TRBV6-1 to TRBJ1-5; tentative D call: TRBD1 (6 bases). The germline gives CDR1 MNHNS, CDR2 SASEGT. The CDR3 sequence is 13 residues long. V was trimmed by 6 bases and J by 6 bases, leaving 12 bases between them. DNA for the CDR3: TGTGCCAGCAGACAGGGTGTGCGTCAGCCCCAGCATTTT. This codes for CASRQGVRQPQHF.

This rearrangement joins TRBV12-5 to TRBJ2-1; D may be TRBD1 or TRBD2 (5 bases each). Germline CDR1 is LGHNT and CDR2 is FRNRAP. This CDR3 is built from 14 residues. Trimming removed 0 bases from V and 6 bases from J, with 9 bases in between. CDR3 DNA: TGTGCTAGTGGTTTGGTCGGGACCTTCAATGAGCAGTTCTTC. It specifies CASGLVGTFNEQFF.

This clonotype was recorded a few times. The V gene is TRBV4-1, the J gene TRBJ1-6; 7 bases are a match to TRBD1. CDR3 size: 15 residues. Germline V lookup: CDR1 MGHRA, CDR2 YSYEKL. V was pared by 3 bases and J by 6 bases, with 5 bases of the junction left unmatched. As DNA, the CDR3 is TGCGCCAGCAGCCAGGTACAGGGGCCTAATTCACCCCTCCACTTT. It codes for CASSQVQGPNSPLHF.

The chain employs TRBV10-2 and TRBJ1-2; weak D call: TRBD1 (5 bases). The germline V gene encodes CDR1 WSHSY and CDR2 SAAADI. Trimming stripped 6 bases from V and 0 bases from J, with 14 bases between. The CDR3 runs to 15 residues. The DNA of the CDR3 is TGCGCCAGCAGGGACACCTTATTCGCTAACTATGGCTACACCTTC. This translates into CASRDTLFANYGYTF.

This clonotype has just a few counts. This rearrangement joins TRBV10-3 to TRBJ1-2; D possibly corresponds to TRBD1 (5 bases). The germline V and J ends were trimmed by 6 bases and 3 bases, with 14 bases remaining between them. Germline V CDR1 and CDR2: ENHRY, SYGVKD. The CDR3 is made up of 14 amino acids. In DNA form, the CDR3 reads TGTGCCATCAGGCCGGGGGGGGGAGACTATGGCTACACCTTC. Its translation: CAIRPGGGDYGYTF.

The chain recombines TRBV28 with TRBJ1-6; a possible D gene is TRBD1 (5 bases). The V end was cut by 8 bases, the J end by 8 bases, with 13 bases between. The CDR3 contains 13 residues. Germline-derived CDR1 and CDR2 are MDHEN and SYDVKM. In DNA, the CDR3 is TGTGCCAGCCTAGGTCAGGGCCATTCACCCCTCCACTTT. Its protein product is CASLGQGHSPLHF.

This clonotype came up a few times. The chain combines TRBV9 with TRBJ1-6; D unresolved. The CDR3 is 15 residues long. With 4 bases removed from V and 7 bases from J, the gap between germline ends came to 15 bases. Per germline, CDR1 SGDLS and CDR2 YYNGEE. The DNA of the CDR3 is TGTGCCAGCAGCCCGCGTGGGGTCGGGAATTCACCCCTCCACTTT. It specifies CASSPRGVGNSPLHF.

The J gene is TRBJ2-4, the V gene TRBV6-2 or TRBV6-3; 7 nucleotides line up with TRBD1. Germline V lookup: CDR1 MNHEY, CDR2 SVGEGT. This CDR3 has 18 residues. V shed 0 bases and J 4 bases; nucleotides not matched to a gene: 12. The CDR3 loop reads CASSYSRDWTGVKNIQYF. The CDR3 nucleotides are TGTGCCAGCAGTTACTCGAGAGATTGGACAGGAGTAAAAAACATTCAGTACTTC.

This clonotype was counted a few times. The chain uses TRBV20-1 and TRBJ2-1; 9 bases align to TRBD2. Per the germline V gene, CDR1 is DFQATT and CDR2 is SNEGSKA (reference sequence). The trim removed 2 bases at V and 1 base at J, leaving 3 bases unmatched. The CDR3 is 15 amino acids. Here the CDR3 reads CSARKTSGSYNEQFF. In nucleotides, the CDR3 is TGCAGTGCTAGAAAGACTAGCGGTTCCTACAATGAGCAGTTCTTC.

Only a few counts were recorded for this clonotype. The chain links TRBV6-2 or TRBV6-3 to TRBJ2-2; a possible D gene is TRBD1 (5 bases). Germline V lookup: CDR1 MNHEY, CDR2 SVGEGT. This CDR3 spans 13 amino acids. V was trimmed by 4 bases and J by 6 bases, leaving 9 bases between them. Written as DNA, the CDR3 is TGTGCCAGCAGTTGGTCAGGGTCCGGGGAGCTGTTTTTT. Amino acids: CASSWSGSGELFF.

The chain couples TRBV19 to TRBJ2-5; D possibly corresponds to TRBD1 (5 bases). V lost 4 bases, J lost 5 bases, and 11 bases lay in between. CDR1 LNHDA and CDR2 SQIVND come from the germline V gene (reference sequence). This CDR3 is 13 amino acids long. CDR3 in amino acids: CASSTLTVETQYF. The CDR3 nucleotides read TGTGCCAGTAGTACCTTGACAGTGGAGACCCAGTACTTC.

The gene calls are TRBV5-1 and TRBJ2-5, with 10 positions matching TRBD2. Trimming took 0 bases from V and 5 from J; bases not matched to a gene: 10. The CDR3 loop spans 17 amino acids. Germline loops: CDR1 SGHRS, CDR2 YFSETQ. As DNA, the CDR3 is TGCGCCAGCAGCTTGGGCACCAAGCGGGGGGGCCTTGAGACCCAGTACTTC. Encoded protein: CASSLGTKRGGLETQYF.

The chain is built from TRBV28 and TRBJ2-1; D gene unclear. Germline V lookup: CDR1 MDHEN, CDR2 SYDVKM. This CDR3 has 12 residues. The germline V and J ends were trimmed by 7 bases and 7 bases, with 11 bases remaining between them. CDR3 nucleotide sequence: TGTGCCAGCACCCCGTCCCAGAATGAGCAGTTCTTC. Protein product: CASTPSQNEQFF.